What follows describes a single T cell receptor (beta chain). The data originate from a study of T cell changes during pregnancy in multiple sclerosis. Sequenced by immunoSEQ multiplex PCR; TCRdb stores in-frame clones only, minus some. Of roughly 47,000 clones in the sample, around 94% were seen once. Deletions cut 5 bases from V and 6 bases from J, with 11 bases between. Germline values: CDR1 MNHNY, CDR2 SVGAGI (reference sequence). The CDR3 has 13 residues. The sequence came from a female donor with multiple sclerosis, enrolled in a pregnancy study. The V call is TRBV6-6, the J call TRBJ1-5, with unresolved D. The sequences come from CD8+ T cells from peripheral blood mononuclear cells, collected before pregnancy. The CDR3 DNA reads as TGTGCCAGCAGTACTACTCCCTTTCAGCCCCAGCATTTT. The encoded protein is CASSTTPFQPQHF.